This T cell receptor beta chain came from a study of blood T cells in healthy people across ages. This clonotype came up a few times. What it binds is not known. The junction and the germline gene differ at one end; a read error may be behind it. CDR1 is LGHDT, CDR2 YNNKEL, per germline (reference sequence). This CDR3 contains 14 residues. Researchers isolated at least 6 million PBMCs per sample. A second 7 to 11 cycle PCR used barcoded and J-beta primers. TCRdb used MiXCR to reprocess the 5' RACE reads, holding one entry per CDR3 protein. The table has 1 million to 1.2 million distinct CDR3 sequences, 35% to 40% seen once. Study outcomes and limitations: Changes seen in expanded clonotypes were possibly confounded by donor CMV status left unknown. Diversity figures derived from one million T cells were judged to underestimate the true value.

The origin of this receptor is a young man in good health. Sequencing was carried out using blood. This chain links TRBV3-1 with TRBJ2-5; TRBD1 is a possible D gene (6 bases). CDR3 DNA: TGTGCCAGCACCCAAACCGGGACACCCGCGTCGCAGTACTTC. Amino acids: CASTQTGTPASQYF.